This T cell receptor (beta chain) was sequenced in a study of T-cell memory formation after mild COVID-19. Unmatched junction bases numbered 3, after V lost 4 bases and J lost 4 bases. The CDR3 loop spans 15 amino acids. The study, taken as a whole, reports: Researchers found some responding clones in pre-infection memory, a sign that cross-reactive memory joined. Shrinking CD4+ clones were chiefly CM and EM; CD8+ ones were chiefly EMRA. Clones that shrank (day 15 to 85) were balanced CD4/CD8, whereas later expanders leaned CD4+.

This clonotype was picked up a small number of times. Its cognate antigen is unknown. Constant-segment primers and 5'RACE yielded cDNA libraries for TCR alpha and TCR beta, each carrying sample barcodes and UMIs. From the 5' RACE reads, TCRdb called clonotypes with MiXCR, one entry per CDR3 protein. Found here are about 140,000 distinct CDR3 sequences, around 15% of them singletons; the top ten hold under 30%. This clonotype was obtained from an adult woman who had mild COVID-19 (a few samples of this study predate the infection). Cell type and time point are not known. Input material: PBMCs or a T cell subset sorted from them (not recorded which). The rearrangement links TRBV12-3 or TRBV12-4 to TRBJ2-1; 11 bases map to TRBD2. The CDR3 DNA sequence: TGTGCCAGCAGTTCACTAGCGGGGGAGTACAATGAGCAGTTCTTC. Protein: CASSSLAGEYNEQFF.